Following are 3 T cell receptor beta chains from one sample sequenced in a study of T cell responses to AZD1222 COVID-19 vaccine (dated by TCRdb to 2020 to 2022). The library was generated by the immunoSEQ multiplex PCR assay. The immuneACCESS repertoire file appears here via TCRdb, limited to in-frame rearrangements. These files lack a portion of the clones; in checked studies, under half of the deficit traces to unresolved V genes, and the cause of the others is not known. This sample holds under 110,000 clones; approximately 87% were observed only once. Approximately 4.7% of the sample is taken by the ten largest. What the time point label conveys for this sample: baseline before first vaccination. The sample consisted of peripheral blood, taken on day 0 of AZD1222 vaccination. The receptors come from an adult in good health.

This chain links TRBV5-1 with TRBJ1-3; no firm D call. The CDR3 extends over 15 amino acids. Trimming pared 0 bases from V and 0 bases from J, leaving 7 bases between. Germline V gives CDR1 SGHRS, CDR2 YFSETQ. As DNA, the CDR3 is TGCGCCAGCAGCTTGGCCCCGCACTCTGGAAACACCATATATTTT. Translated: CASSLAPHSGNTIYF.

The chain couples TRBV20-1 to TRBJ1-1; D uncertain. V lost 1 base, J lost 8 bases, and 8 bases lay in between. Germline loops: CDR1 DFQATT, CDR2 SNEGSKA (reference sequence). The CDR3 totals 11 residues. CDR3 sequence reads: CSARGPGEAFF. The CDR3 DNA is TGCAGTGCTAGAGGGCCGGGAGAAGCTTTCTTT.

The rearrangement links TRBV6-2 or TRBV6-3 to TRBJ1-1; 8 bases agree with TRBD1. Germline V gene data show CDR1 as MNHEY and CDR2 as SVGEGT. Trimming at V came to 5 bases and at J to 3 bases, leaving 17 bases not matched to a gene. The CDR3 covers 18 residues. DNA for the CDR3: TGTGCCAGCAGTGTCGCCTCGTTGACAGGACAGGGTTACACTGAAGCTTTCTTT. Protein product: CASSVASLTGQGYTEAFF.